A selection of T cell receptor beta chains follows, all from one sample in a study of response to subunit inactivated influenza vaccine. MiXCR, applied by TCRdb to the RT-PCR reads, yields one record per CDR3 protein. The data show about 620,000 distinct CDR3 sequences, over 9.5% seen once. The specimen was PBMCs from blood, collected on the day of vaccination. Receptors originate from a man aged 50-60 years who received an inactivated influenza vaccine. Each CDR3 is given with its conserved first and last residue. A D gene is named only where the DNA matches it firmly. Size is stated for part of the rows, as once, few or many counts, or as a class when the clone is expanded.

>-|TRBV29-1|many|TRBJ1-4
CSALGLGTNEKLFF
TGCAGCGCCCTAGGATTAGGGACTAATGAAAAACTGTTTTTT
>-|TRBV5-1|few|TRBJ1-1
CASSLAEVNTEAFF
TGCGCCAGCAGCTTGGCGGAAGTGAACACTGAAGCTTTCTTT
>-|TRBV12-3/TRBV12-4|many|TRBJ1-6
CASSFSGLENSPLHF
TGTGCCAGCAGTTTTTCAGGGTTGGAGAATTCACCCCTCCACTTT
>TRBD1|TRBV29-1|many|TRBJ2-3
CSVERTGDSTDTQYF
TGCAGCGTTGAAAGGACAGGGGATAGCACAGATACGCAGTATTTT
>-|TRBV4-2|few|TRBJ2-5
CASSQVSGPGTQYF
TGTGCCAGCAGCCAAGTCTCGGGACCGGGGACCCAGTACTTC
>-|TRBV7-2|-|TRBJ2-5
CASSSHPVGETQYF
TGTGCCAGCAGTTCTCATCCAGTGGGAGAGACCCAGTACTTC
>TRBD2|TRBV11-2|-|TRBJ2-7
CASSYGAASGAYEQYF
TGTGCCAGCAGCTACGGGGCGGCTAGCGGGGCCTACGAGCAGTACTTC
>-|TRBV5-4|many|TRBJ1-2
CASSLGFGQPPYGYTF
TGTGCCAGCAGCTTGGGTTTCGGACAGCCCCCCTATGGCTACACCTTC
>-|TRBV7-2|-|TRBJ2-7
CASSTIAHSIYEQYF
TGTGCCAGCAGCACCATCGCCCACTCTATTTACGAGCAGTACTTC
>-|TRBV7-9|few|TRBJ2-1
CASSLAAGTTGEQFF
TGTGCCAGCAGCTTAGCGGCCGGGACAACTGGTGAGCAGTTCTTC
>-|TRBV29-1|-|TRBJ2-3
CSVRDNLGTDTQYF
TGCAGCGTAAGGGACAATTTAGGCACAGATACGCAGTATTTT
>-|TRBV7-8|many|TRBJ1-1
CASSPAGTRYTEAFF
TGTGCCAGCAGCCCAGCAGGGACTCGGTACACTGAAGCTTTCTTT
>TRBD1|TRBV14|few|TRBJ1-2
CASSRQGAYYGYTF
TGTGCCAGCAGCCGACAGGGGGCTTATTATGGCTACACCTTC
>-|TRBV20-1|few|TRBJ2-1
CSARDFPGAHYNEQFF
TGCAGTGCTAGAGATTTTCCGGGGGCGCATTACAATGAGCAGTTCTTC
>-|TRBV21-1|-|TRBJ2-7
CASSKLAGRGHEQYF
TGTGCCAGCAGCAAACTAGCGGGGAGGGGTCACGAGCAGTACTTC
>TRBD2|TRBV9|-|TRBJ2-7
CASSVGPSGRGNYEQYF
TGTGCCAGCAGCGTAGGACCTAGCGGGAGGGGAAACTACGAGCAGTACTTC
>TRBD2|TRBV12-3/TRBV12-4|-|TRBJ2-7
CASRKPSGRSSYEQYF
TGTGCCAGCAGAAAACCTAGCGGGAGGTCCTCCTACGAGCAGTACTTC
>TRBD2|TRBV5-1|-|TRBJ2-3
CASSSGTSDTDTQYF
TGCGCCAGCAGCTCCGGGACTAGTGACACAGATACGCAGTATTTT
>-|TRBV7-2|-|TRBJ1-3
CASSFWSAPGNTIYF
TGTGCCAGCAGCTTTTGGTCCGCTCCTGGAAACACCATATATTTT
>-|TRBV5-5|-|TRBJ1-1
CASSLPGQKNTEAFF
TGTGCCAGCAGCTTGCCCGGACAGAAGAACACTGAAGCTTTCTTT
>TRBD2|TRBV4-3|-|TRBJ2-1
CASSPRESPYNEQFF
TGCGCCAGCAGCCCGCGGGAGTCCCCCTACAATGAGCAGTTCTTC
>-|TRBV6-1|few|TRBJ1-1
CASSATGTEAFF
TGTGCCAGCAGTGCAACCGGGACAGAAGCTTTCTTT
>-|TRBV6-5|many|TRBJ2-1
CASSYSIYLVGNEQFF
TGTGCCAGCAGTTACTCGATTTACCTAGTCGGCAATGAGCAGTTCTTC
>TRBD1|TRBV11-2|few|TRBJ2-1
CASSTRTGKGGNEQFF
TGTGCCAGCAGCACTCGGACAGGGAAAGGTGGCAATGAGCAGTTCTTC
>-|TRBV24-1|-|TRBJ2-2
CATSDSGRGYTGELFF
TGTGCCACCAGTGATTCGGGCAGGGGCTACACCGGGGAGCTGTTTTTT
>-|TRBV6-5|-|TRBJ2-1
CASSYWRGDNEQFF
TGTGCCAGCAGTTACTGGAGGGGGGATAATGAGCAGTTCTTC
>-|TRBV7-2|-|TRBJ2-7
CASSLQRGANEQYF
TGTGCCAGCAGCTTACAGAGGGGAGCGAACGAGCAGTACTTC
>TRBD1|TRBV29-1|few|TRBJ1-6
CSASEGTVSSPLHF
TGCAGCGCCTCGGAGGGGACAGTTTCTTCACCCCTCCACTTT
>-|TRBV10-3|-|TRBJ2-4
CAISAANLAKNIQYF
TGTGCCATCAGTGCAGCTAATTTAGCCAAAAACATTCAGTACTTC
>-|TRBV5-6|-|TRBJ2-1
CASSSGIHNEQFF
TGTGCCAGCAGCTCCGGGATCCACAACGAGCAGTTCTTC
>-|TRBV7-2|-|TRBJ2-7
CASSLEGRPTRQYF
TGTGCCAGCAGCTTAGAAGGGCGTCCTACGAGGCAGTACTTC
>-|TRBV6-5|-|TRBJ2-7
CASSWGKTRLDEQYF
TGTGCCAGCAGTTGGGGGAAGACTAGGTTGGACGAGCAGTACTTC
>TRBD2|TRBV5-1|-|TRBJ2-7
CASSLASLAGGRGYEQYF
TGCGCCAGCAGCTTGGCATCACTAGCGGGGGGCAGGGGCTACGAGCAGTACTTC
>-|TRBV19|-|TRBJ1-5
CASSIVQGRLQPQHF
TGTGCCAGTAGTATAGTTCAGGGACGATTGCAGCCCCAGCATTTT
>TRBD2|TRBV11-2|few|TRBJ2-5
CASRKPGGETQYF
TGTGCCAGCAGAAAACCGGGAGGAGAGACCCAGTATTTC
>-|TRBV7-2|-|TRBJ2-2
CASSSQSGELFF
TGTGCCAGCAGCTCACAAAGCGGGGAGCTGTTTTTT
>-|TRBV12-3/TRBV12-4|few|TRBJ1-4
CASSLFSAQGSEKLFF
TGTGCCAGCAGCCTCTTCAGTGCACAGGGTTCGGAAAAACTGTTTTTT
>-|TRBV20-1|few|TRBJ2-3
CSVTGDSDTQYF
TGCAGTGTGACGGGAGATTCAGATACGCAGTATTTT
>-|TRBV7-9|few|TRBJ2-7
CASSFPHSEQYF
TGTGCCAGCAGCTTCCCTCATTCCGAGCAGTACTTC
>-|TRBV25-1|few|TRBJ1-2
CASSGGSGYGYTF
TGTGCCAGCAGTGGAGGTTCGGGCTATGGCTACACCTTC
>TRBD2|TRBV12-3/TRBV12-4|-|TRBJ2-7
CASSPSGRALEQYF
TGTGCCAGCAGTCCTAGCGGGAGGGCCCTCGAGCAGTACTTC
>-|TRBV7-9|few|TRBJ2-1
CASSLVASEGSDEQFF
TGTGCCAGCAGCTTAGTCGCTAGCGAGGGCTCTGATGAGCAGTTCTTC
>-|TRBV7-9|few|TRBJ1-3
CASSPRRGSGNTIYF
TGTGCCAGCAGCCCCAGGCGGGGATCTGGAAACACCATATATTTT
>TRBD2|TRBV20-1|-|TRBJ2-7
CSAPGLAGGDEQYF
TGCAGTGCCCCAGGACTAGCGGGAGGTGACGAGCAGTACTTC
>-|TRBV20-1|-|TRBJ2-5
CSASPQYF
TGCAGTGCTAGTCCCCAGTACTTC
>TRBD1|TRBV11-2|few|TRBJ1-2
CASSKQGSEGYTF
TGTGCCAGCAGCAAACAGGGGAGTGAGGGCTACACCTTC
>TRBD2|TRBV9|few|TRBJ2-1
CASSVASGSIDEQFF
TGTGCCAGCAGCGTAGCAAGCGGGAGTATTGATGAGCAGTTCTTC
>-|TRBV3-1|few|TRBJ2-1
CASSRLESGEQFF
TGTGCCAGCAGCCGACTAGAGAGCGGTGAGCAGTTCTTC
>-|TRBV7-8|-|TRBJ2-1
CASSSQGRETQFF
TGTGCCAGCAGCTCGCAGGGGAGAGAGACCCAGTTCTTC
>TRBD2|TRBV12-3/TRBV12-4|-|TRBJ2-1
CASSAPDFLAGNNEQFF
TGTGCCAGCAGCGCCCCGGACTTCCTAGCGGGGAACAATGAGCAGTTCTTC
>TRBD1|TRBV6-1|-|TRBJ2-5
CASSELSGGAYWETQYF
TGTGCCAGCAGTGAACTTTCAGGGGGCGCCTATTGGGAGACCCAGTACTTC
>-|TRBV12-3/TRBV12-4|-|TRBJ1-3
CASRSGTGHSGNTVYF
TGTGCCAGCAGGAGCGGGACGGGGCACTCTGGAAACACCGTATATTTT
>-|TRBV12-3/TRBV12-4|-|TRBJ2-6
CASRDSTGEANVLTF
TGTGCCAGCAGGGACTCCACCGGAGAGGCCAACGTCCTGACTTTC
>-|TRBV5-1|few|TRBJ1-1
CASSLERGENTEAFF
TGCGCCAGCAGCTTGGAGCGGGGGGAGAACACTGAAGCTTTCTTT
>TRBD2|TRBV7-8|many|TRBJ2-7
CASSAREGFSSYEQYF
TGTGCCAGCAGCGCCCGGGAGGGGTTTAGCTCCTACGAGCAGTACTTC
>-|TRBV7-2|-|TRBJ1-1
CASTLEGHTEAFF
TGTGCCAGCACCCTAGAAGGGCACACTGAAGCTTTCTTT
>-|TRBV5-1|many|TRBJ2-1
CASSFREYNEQFF
TGCGCCAGCAGCTTCCGGGAATACAATGAGCAGTTCTTC
>-|TRBV5-1|-|TRBJ2-5
CASSPGVGAGETQYF
TGCGCCAGCAGCCCGGGCGTAGGGGCCGGGGAGACCCAGTACTTC
>TRBD2|TRBV20-1|few|TRBJ2-7
CSAAQLAGVGEQYF
TGCAGTGCAGCCCAACTAGCGGGAGTTGGCGAGCAGTACTTC